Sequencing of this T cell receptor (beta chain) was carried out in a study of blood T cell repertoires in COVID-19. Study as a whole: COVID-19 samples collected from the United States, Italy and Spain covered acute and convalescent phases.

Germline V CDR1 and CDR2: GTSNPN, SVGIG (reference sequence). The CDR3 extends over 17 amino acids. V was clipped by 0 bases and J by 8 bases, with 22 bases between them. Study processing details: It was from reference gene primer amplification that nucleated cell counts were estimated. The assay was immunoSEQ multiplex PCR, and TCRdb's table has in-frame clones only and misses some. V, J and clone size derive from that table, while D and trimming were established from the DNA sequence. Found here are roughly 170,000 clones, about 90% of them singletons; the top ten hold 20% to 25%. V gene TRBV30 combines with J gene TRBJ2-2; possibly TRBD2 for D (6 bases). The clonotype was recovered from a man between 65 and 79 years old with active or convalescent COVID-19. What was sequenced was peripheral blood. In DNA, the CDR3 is TGTGCCTGGAGTGTAGATAAAGGGTTCTGGGAGGAGGGGGAGCTGTTTTTT. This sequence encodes CAWSVDKGFWEEGELFF.